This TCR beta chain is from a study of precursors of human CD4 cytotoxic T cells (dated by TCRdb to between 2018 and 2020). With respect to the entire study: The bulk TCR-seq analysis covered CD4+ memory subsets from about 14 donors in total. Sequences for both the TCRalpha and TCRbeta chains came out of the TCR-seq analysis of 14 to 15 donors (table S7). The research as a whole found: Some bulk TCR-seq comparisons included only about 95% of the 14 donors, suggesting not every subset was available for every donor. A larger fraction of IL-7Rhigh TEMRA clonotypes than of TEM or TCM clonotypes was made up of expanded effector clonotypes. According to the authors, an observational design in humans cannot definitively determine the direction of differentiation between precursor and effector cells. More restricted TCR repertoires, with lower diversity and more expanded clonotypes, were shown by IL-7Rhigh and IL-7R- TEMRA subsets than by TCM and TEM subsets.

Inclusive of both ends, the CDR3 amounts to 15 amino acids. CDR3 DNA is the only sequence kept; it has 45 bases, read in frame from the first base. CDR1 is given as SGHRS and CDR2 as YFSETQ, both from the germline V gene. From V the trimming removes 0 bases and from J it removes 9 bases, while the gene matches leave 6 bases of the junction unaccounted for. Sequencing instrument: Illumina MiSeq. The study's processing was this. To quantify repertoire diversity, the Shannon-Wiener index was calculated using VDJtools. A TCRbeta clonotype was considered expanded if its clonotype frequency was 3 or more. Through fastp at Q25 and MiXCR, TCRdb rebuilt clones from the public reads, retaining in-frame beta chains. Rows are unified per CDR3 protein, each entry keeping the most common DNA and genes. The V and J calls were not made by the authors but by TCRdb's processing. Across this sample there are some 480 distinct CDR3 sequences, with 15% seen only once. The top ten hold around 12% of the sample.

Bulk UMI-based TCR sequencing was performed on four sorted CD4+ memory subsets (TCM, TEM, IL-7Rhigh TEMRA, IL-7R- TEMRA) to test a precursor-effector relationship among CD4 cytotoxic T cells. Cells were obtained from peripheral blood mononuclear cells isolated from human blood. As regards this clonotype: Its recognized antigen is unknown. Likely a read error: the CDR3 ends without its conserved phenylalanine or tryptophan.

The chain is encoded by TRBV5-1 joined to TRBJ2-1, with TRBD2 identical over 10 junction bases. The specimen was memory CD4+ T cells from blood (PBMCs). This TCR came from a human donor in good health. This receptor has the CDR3 CASSLVASGRSEQFL. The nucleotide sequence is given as TGCGCCAGCAGCTTGGTTGCTAGCGGGAGATCTGAGCAGTTCTTA.